The entry that follows covers one TCR beta chain sequence. The antigen remains undetermined. The data were obtained in a study of blood T cells in healthy people across ages. Overall study results and limits: Possibly, changes in expanded clonotypes were confounded because donor CMV status was unknown.

Peripheral blood, roughly 9.3 milliliters per donor, was collected. Each sample yielded at least 5.5 micrograms of PBMC total RNA. Trimming pared 2 bases from V and 8 bases from J, leaving 8 bases between. The germline V gene has CDR1 SGHDT and CDR2 YYEEEE. This CDR3 spans 12 amino acids. Sample-barcoded 5' priming and a J-beta primer mix drove a second PCR of roughly 6 to 12 cycles. MiXCR was run by TCRdb on the 5' RACE reads, yielding one entry per CDR3 protein. The sample includes fewer than 900,000 distinct CDR3 sequences, approximately 50% of them seen just once. This sequence was found in an older woman in good health. V and J are TRBV5-6 and TRBJ2-1; D not certain. Sequencing input: blood. The CDR3 DNA follows: TGTGCCAGCAGCTTTAATTCGTATGAGCAGTTCTTC. Protein: CASSFNSYEQFF. The full variable domain, completed using reference TRBV5-6 and TRBJ2-1, is DAGVTQSPTHLIKTRGQQVTLRCSPKSGHDTVSWYQQALGQGPQFIFQYYEEEERQRGNFPDRFSGHQFPNYSSELNVNALLLGDSALYLCASSFNSYEQFFGPGTRLTVL.